Listed here are 7 T cell receptor beta chains from one sample, sequenced in a study of tumor-infiltrating lymphocytes in oesophageal squamous cell carcinoma. TCRdb redid the calling of the PCR reads with MiXCR, one entry per CDR3 protein. The data show fewer than 11,000 distinct CDR3 sequences, with approximately 59% seen just once and about 34% held by the top ten. Sequencing was done on a sample of esophageal tumor tissue. The receptor source for this set is a male donor with esophageal squamous cell carcinoma.

In the case of this clonotype: It is likely a read error, because the conserved phenylalanine at the end of the CDR3 is missing. The DNA is left out, because the CDR3 cannot be placed on it with certainty; the CDR3 is given as TCRdb lists it. The V gene is TRBV7-2, the J gene TRBJ2-3; the DNA was not compared with TRBD1, the D call given in the table. The CDR3 has 18 residues if both end residues are counted. Germline CDR1 reads SGHTA; CDR2 reads FQGNSA. The CDR3 reads CASSLGGGQGYYGYTFGS.

This clonotype ranks as medium-sized (0.01 to 0.1%). The gene calls are TRBV24-1 and TRBJ2-1; 11 nucleotides line up with TRBD1. The V gene's germline CDR1 is KGHDR and CDR2 SFDVKD. The CDR3 is 14 amino acids. Trimming at V came to 7 bases and at J to 9 bases, leaving 7 bases not matched to a gene. CDR3 bases: TGTGCCACCAGGAAGGACAGGGGGCACACTGAGCAGTTCTTC. Amino acid sequence: CATRKDRGHTEQFF.

By its share, this clonotype is medium-sized. The chain couples TRBV6-1 to TRBJ2-4; unclear D gene. Germline V gene lookup returns CDR1 MNHNS and CDR2 SASEGT. Deletions cut 6 bases from V and 3 bases from J, with 12 bases between. The length of the CDR3 is 14 residues. CDR3 amino acids: CASRDLDGKNIQYF. The CDR3 region has the DNA TGTGCCAGCAGGGATCTGGATGGCAAAAACATTCAGTACTTC.

The V gene is TRBV12-3 or TRBV12-4, the J gene TRBJ1-2, with a weak D call TRBD1 (6 bases). The J call is in doubt because the DNA end fits TRBJ2-7 better. The CDR3 loop spans 13 amino acids. In nucleotides, the CDR3 is TGTGCCAGCAGTTCGGACAGTGAAGACGAGCAGTACTTC. Its protein is CASSSDSEDEQYF.

This clonotype was counted many times. A much larger clone lies a single base off, so this may be a read error. CDR3 in DNA: TGTGCCACCAGTGATTCGGGACTAGCGGGACGGAATGAGCAGTACTTC. Translating gives CATSDSGLAGRNEQYF. The chain has TRBV24-1 and TRBJ2-7; 13 bases align to TRBD2. CDR3 length: 16 residues. Trimming cost V 2 bases and J 7 bases; bases outside gene matches: 7. CDR1 and CDR2 (germline): KGHDR, SFDVKD.

This clonotype was seen only once. The V call is TRBV7-8, the J call TRBJ1-5; possible D gene TRBD1, 5 bases. Germline CDR1 SGHVS, CDR2 FQNEAQ. The CDR3 has 16 amino acids. Trimming removed 1 base at V and 0 bases at J, with 10 bases between. CDR3 protein: CASSLEGHYSNQPQHF. The CDR3 region has the DNA TGTGCCAGCAGCTTAGAAGGACACTATAGCAATCAGCCCCAGCATTTT.

Judged by abundance, this clonotype is large. The chain recombines TRBV6-1 with TRBJ2-5, with D perhaps TRBD1 or TRBD2 (5 bases each). Germline V gene data show CDR1 as MNHNS and CDR2 as SASEGT. Trimming left V 8 bases short and J 0 bases short, with 13 bases between. This CDR3 is 14 amino acids long. The CDR3 sequence: CASGISGHQETQYF. The DNA for the CDR3 is TGTGCCAGCGGAATCTCGGGACACCAAGAGACCCAGTACTTC.